The 25 T cell receptor beta chains presented below share a single source sample, sequenced in a study of blood T cells in healthy people across ages. With a J-beta primer mix and a sample-barcoded 5' primer, a second PCR ran about 7 to 11 cycles. TCRdb re-called the 5' RACE reads with MiXCR, one entry per CDR3 protein. The sample lists 800,000 to 950,000 distinct CDR3 sequences; 35% to 40% were seen once. Sequenced input: blood. All receptors come from a young man in good health.

The chain joins TRBV10-3 to TRBJ1-2; the D is unclear. The CDR3 extends over 14 amino acids. Germline loops: CDR1 ENHRY, CDR2 SYGVKD. Trimming left V 3 bases short and J 5 bases short, with 13 bases between. The CDR3 DNA reads as TGTGCCATCAGTGACGCGAGGGAGTTATATGGCTACACCTTC. It translates to CAISDARELYGYTF.

Turning to this clonotype: A much larger clone is a single base away; this may be a read error. The chain uses TRBV20-1 and TRBJ2-3; D is unclear. Germline lookup yields CDR1 DFQATT and CDR2 SNEGSKA (reference sequence). V lost 4 bases and J lost 0, with 14 bases in between. The CDR3 is made up of 15 amino acids. CDR3 sequence reads: CSATSTARSTDTQYF. The DNA for the CDR3 is TGCAGTGCTACGTCGACGGCGAGGAGCACAGATACGCAGTATTTT.

The chain is built from TRBV12-3 or TRBV12-4 and TRBJ2-3, with 8 bases aligning to TRBD1. The CDR3 contains 15 residues. Trimming cost V 1 base and J 3 bases; bases outside gene matches: 3. The CDR3 loop is CASSLGTGTTDTQYF. As DNA, the CDR3 is TGTGCCAGCAGTTTAGGGACAGGGACAACAGATACGCAGTATTTT.

This clonotype was counted a few times. V gene TRBV9 combines with J gene TRBJ2-3; 8 nucleotides line up with TRBD2. V was clipped by 0 bases and J by 5 bases; unmatched bases: 14. The CDR3 has 18 amino acids. CDR1 and CDR2 from the germline V gene are SGDLS and YYNGEE. CDR3 amino acids: CASSVALSGGHEEDTQYF. The CDR3 DNA reads as TGTGCCAGCAGCGTAGCTCTCAGCGGGGGCCACGAGGAAGATACGCAGTATTTT.

Notes on this clonotype: A read error may account for a junction end that differs from germline. The rearrangement uses TRBV7-2 and TRBJ2-1; TRBD1 agrees at 10 bases. This CDR3 has 15 amino acids. Germline V gene lookup returns CDR1 SGHTA and CDR2 FQGNSA. The CDR3 loop reads CVSSGGDRGYNEQFF. The CDR3 DNA is TGTGTCAGCAGCGGCGGGGACAGGGGATACAATGAGCAGTTCTTC.

This clonotype came up many times. The chain recombines TRBV12-3 or TRBV12-4 with TRBJ2-5; 7 nucleotides match TRBD2. J lost 4 bases, V lost 2 bases, and 10 bases had no gene match. The CDR3 loop spans 16 amino acids. CDR3 amino acids: CASSLISGGGGETQYF. The CDR3 DNA reads TGTGCCAGCAGTTTAATCTCGGGGGGAGGCGGAGAGACCCAGTACTTC.

Only a few counts were recorded for this clonotype. The V and J genes are TRBV2 and TRBJ2-7; 9 bases match TRBD1. The CDR3 covers 13 residues. Germline V gene data show CDR1 as SNHLY and CDR2 as FYNNEI. The V and J ends lost 6 bases and 9 bases, in that order; junction bases with no gene match: 9. CDR3 sequence reads: CASSKDRGRRQYF. The CDR3 region has the DNA TGTGCCAGCAGCAAGGACAGGGGTCGTAGGCAGTACTTC.

V gene TRBV5-1 combines with J gene TRBJ1-5; the D gene is possibly TRBD1 (6 bases). The CDR3 has 15 residues. Trimming pared 0 bases from V and 5 bases from J, leaving 12 bases between. Germline V CDR1 and CDR2: SGHRS, YFSETQ. CDR3 loop: CASSLEGTHDQPQHF. In DNA form, the CDR3 reads TGCGCCAGCAGCTTGGAAGGGACACACGATCAGCCCCAGCATTTT.

The J gene is TRBJ2-1, the V gene TRBV5-1; 12 nucleotides match TRBD2. Unmatched junction bases numbered 11, after V lost 4 bases and J lost 0 bases. CDR1 SGHRS and CDR2 YFSETQ come from the germline V gene. The CDR3 contains 19 residues. CDR3 sequence (DNA): TGCGCCAGCAGCCGACCCGGGACTAGCGGGCGCAGCTCCTACAATGAGCAGTTCTTC. This codes for CASSRPGTSGRSSYNEQFF. Looking up the rest from reference TRBV5-1 and TRBJ2-1 gives the full variable domain: KAGVTQTPRYLIKTRGQQVTLSCSPISGHRSVSWYQQTPGQGLQFLFEYFSETQRNKGNFPGRFSGRQFSNSRSEMNVSTLELGDSALYLCASSRPGTSGRSSYNEQFFGPGTRLTVL.

This clonotype was found many times. The chain is built from TRBV7-2 and TRBJ2-1, with D hard to call. V lost 1 base and J lost 0, with 7 bases in between. Germline V lookup: CDR1 SGHTA, CDR2 FQGNSA. The CDR3 contains 15 residues. The CDR3: CASSLGSSSYNEQFF. CDR3 nucleotides: TGTGCCAGCAGCTTAGGGTCGAGCTCCTACAATGAGCAGTTCTTC.

This clonotype has a count of ten or more. V gene TRBV4-1 combines with J gene TRBJ1-2, with D uncertain. The germline V gene encodes CDR1 MGHRA and CDR2 YSYEKL. The V and J ends lost 4 bases and 0 bases respectively, with 12 bases between them. The CDR3 is 15 amino acids. The CDR3 here is CASSLRLQTNYGYTF. The CDR3 region has the DNA TGCGCCAGCAGCCTACGATTACAGACTAACTATGGCTACACCTTC.

The chain recombines TRBV12-3 or TRBV12-4 with TRBJ2-3; 8 bases fit TRBD2. Trimming removed 0 bases from V and 0 bases from J; junction bases left unmatched: 2. The CDR3 is 16 amino acids. CDR3 region: CASSLAAGGSTDTQYF. The DNA for the CDR3 is TGTGCCAGCAGTTTAGCCGCGGGGGGTAGCACAGATACGCAGTATTTT.

This clonotype came up a few times. The chain combines TRBV7-2 with TRBJ2-1; tentatively, D is TRBD1 or TRBD2 (5 bases each). Per the germline V gene, CDR1 is SGHTA and CDR2 is FQGNSA. This CDR3 is built from 16 residues. Trimming left V 6 bases short and J 0 bases short, with 15 bases between. In DNA form, the CDR3 reads TGTGCCAGCAGAGTTTCCAGGGAGCGCTCCTACAATGAGCAGTTCTTC. Translation gives CASRVSRERSYNEQFF.

The chain links TRBV5-1 to TRBJ1-2; possible D gene TRBD1, 5 bases. The ends were cut back, 7 bases at V and 4 bases at J, with 14 bases in the middle. The germline gives CDR1 SGHRS, CDR2 YFSETQ. The CDR3 runs 13 residues. CDR3 in DNA: TGCGCCAGCGACGGGGGAGGAGGCTATGGCTACACCTTC. This translates into CASDGGGGYGYTF. Supplemented by reference TRBV5-1 and TRBJ1-2, the full variable domain reads KAGVTQTPRYLIKTRGQQVTLSCSPISGHRSVSWYQQTPGQGLQFLFEYFSETQRNKGNFPGRFSGRQFSNSRSEMNVSTLELGDSALYLCASDGGGGYGYTFGSGTRLTVV.

This clonotype appeared a few times. The V gene is TRBV7-2, the J gene TRBJ2-3; 7 bases map to TRBD1. Germline-derived CDR1 and CDR2 are SGHTA and FQGNSA. The CDR3 loop spans 15 amino acids. V trimming: 4 bases; J trimming: 5 bases; junction bases outside the gene matches: 9. CDR3 amino acids: CASSWGDRDGDTQYF. The CDR3 coding sequence is TGTGCCAGCAGCTGGGGAGACAGGGATGGAGATACGCAGTATTTT. Filled out from reference TRBV7-2 and TRBJ2-3, the complete variable domain reads GAGVSQSPSNKVTEKGKDVELRCDPISGHTALYWYRQSLGQGLEFLIYFQGNSAPDKSGLPSDRFSAERTGGSVSTLTIQRTQQEDSAVYLCASSWGDRDGDTQYFGPGTRLTVL.

The chain couples TRBV20-1 to TRBJ2-1; possible D gene TRBD1, 7 bases. The CDR3 loop spans 14 amino acids. Germline V CDR1 and CDR2: DFQATT, SNEGSKA (reference sequence). The V end was cut by 6 bases, the J end by 4 bases, with 16 bases between. The DNA for the CDR3 is TGCAGTGCCGGAGGGGCGGGACAGTACAATGAGCAGTTCTTC. Amino acids: CSAGGAGQYNEQFF.

This chain connects TRBV3-1 to TRBJ2-7; 7 positions match TRBD2. CDR3 length equals 15 residues. The germline CDR1 and CDR2 sequences are LGHDT and YNNKEL (reference sequence). J was trimmed by 2 bases and V by 0 bases; bases with no gene match: 4. The CDR3 region is CASSQDLAVTYEQYF. Here the CDR3 DNA reads TGTGCCAGCAGCCAAGACCTAGCGGTTACCTACGAGCAGTACTTC.

Comments on this clonotype: A much larger clone lies a single base off, so this may be a read error. The chain links TRBV7-2 to TRBJ2-1; 8 bases match TRBD2. The CDR3 sequence is 16 residues long. The germline CDR1 and CDR2 sequences are SGHTA and FQGNSA. CDR3 sequence (DNA): TGTGTCAGCAGCTTAGCGCGGGGGGTCTCCTACAATGAGCAGTTCTTC. Its protein product is CVSSLARGVSYNEQFF.

This chain uses TRBV7-2 with TRBJ2-3; D might be TRBD1 or TRBD2, each matching 5 bases. The V and J ends lost 1 base and 0 bases respectively, with 11 bases between them. This CDR3 comprises 16 residues. Per the germline V gene, CDR1 is SGHTA and CDR2 is FQGNSA. CDR3 DNA: TGTGCCAGCAGCTTAGGGGGCTGGACTAGCACAGATACGCAGTATTTT. Translating it yields CASSLGGWTSTDTQYF. Full variable domain (missing parts from reference TRBV7-2 and TRBJ2-3): GAGVSQSPSNKVTEKGKDVELRCDPISGHTALYWYRQSLGQGLEFLIYFQGNSAPDKSGLPSDRFSAERTGGSVSTLTIQRTQQEDSAVYLCASSLGGWTSTDTQYFGPGTRLTVL.

This chain links TRBV9 with TRBJ2-2, with D hard to call. CDR1 SGDLS and CDR2 YYNGEE come from the germline V gene. V dropped 2 bases and J dropped 0 bases, with 8 bases sitting between them. The CDR3 runs 15 residues. The CDR3 region is CASSVLASNTGELFF. CDR3 DNA sequence: TGTGCCAGCAGCGTCCTGGCCTCGAACACCGGGGAGCTGTTTTTT.

This clonotype was found a few times. The rearrangement joins TRBV2 to TRBJ2-1, with D possibly being TRBD1 (5 bases). The J call may not be correct, given that the DNA end is closer to TRBJ2-7. The germline V gene encodes CDR1 SNHLY and CDR2 FYNNEI. This CDR3 comprises 15 residues. CDR3 in DNA: TGTGCCAGCAAAGCGACAGCGAGCTCCTACAATGAGCAGTACTTC. As protein: CASKATASSYNEQYF.

Only a few counts were recorded for this clonotype. V is TRBV5-6 and J is TRBJ2-2; D is ambiguous. Germline V gene data show CDR1 as SGHDT and CDR2 as YYEEEE. This CDR3 spans 15 amino acids. V was cut by 1 base and J by 6 bases, with 13 bases left in between. CDR3 amino acids: CASSLPGFNAGELFF. Here the CDR3 DNA reads TGTGCCAGCAGCTTGCCCGGGTTTAATGCCGGGGAGCTGTTTTTT.

A few counts support this clonotype. The chain employs TRBV7-9 and TRBJ2-4, with 7 bases identical to TRBD2. The J call may be faulty, since TRBJ2-5 better matches the DNA end. The CDR3 is 14 residues long. Germline CDR1 is SEHNR and CDR2 is FQNEAQ (reference sequence). CDR3 DNA sequence: TGTGCCAGCAGCCTAGGCCTAGCGGTTGAGACCCAGTACTTC. As protein: CASSLGLAVETQYF.

Many counts were recorded for this clonotype. This chain connects TRBV14 to TRBJ2-3; D not resolved. The CDR3 loop spans 13 amino acids. V lost 1 base to trimming and J lost 6 bases, with 8 bases between them. CDR1 is SGHDN and CDR2 is FVKESK in the germline V gene. CDR3 protein: CASSQGLVDTQYF. The CDR3 DNA is TGTGCCAGCAGCCAAGGTCTCGTGGATACGCAGTATTTT.

This clonotype was seen a handful of times. The chain's CDR3 is CSVGQGGDTQYF. The CDR3 DNA is TGCAGCGTTGGACAGGGAGGAGATACGCAGTATTTT. The gene calls are TRBV29-1 and TRBJ2-3, with a tentative D call TRBD1 (7 bases). The germline V gene has CDR1 SQVTM and CDR2 ANQGSEA. The CDR3 is 12 residues long. Trimming stripped 4 bases from V and 5 bases from J, with 10 bases between.